The rows below give T cell receptor beta chains drawn from one sample of a study of CD8+ T cells in alopecia areata. Generated by immunoSEQ multiplex PCR, the TCRdb table keeps only in-frame clones and is missing some. The data show some 25,000 clones, 40% to 60% seen once. Sequencing was done on a sample of NKG2D-high CD8+ T cells sorted from blood. Receptor source: a human donor with alopecia areata. Each CDR3 is given with its conserved first and last residue. A D gene is named only where the DNA matches it firmly. Rows may omit the clone size; those that give it use once, few, many or a size class.

CDR3aa | CDR3nt | d_gene | abundance | j_gene | v_gene
CAWSGGSNQPQHF | TGTGCCTGGAGCGGGGGAAGCAATCAGCCCCAGCATTTT | . | . | TRBJ1-5 | TRBV30
CASSHYSNQPQHF | TGTGCCAGCAGCCATTATAGCAATCAGCCCCAGCATTTT | . | . | TRBJ1-5 | TRBV27
CASSPTGGTGELFF | TGTGCCAGCAGCCCTACGGGAGGTACCGGGGAGCTGTTTTTT | TRBD2 | few | TRBJ2-2 | TRBV7-3
CASSLTVGDNEQYF | TGTGCCAGCAGCTTAACGGTGGGTGACAACGAGCAGTACTTC | . | few | TRBJ2-7 | TRBV7-9
CASSSRQGGYEQYF | TGTGCCAGCAGCTCCCGGCAGGGGGGCTACGAGCAGTACTTC | . | . | TRBJ2-7 | TRBV9
CAWNMGNTEAFF | TGTGCCTGGAATATGGGGAACACTGAAGCTTTCTTT | . | . | TRBJ1-1 | TRBV30
CSVDGTDSRTDTQYF | TGCAGCGTCGACGGGACGGACAGTCGCACAGATACGCAGTATTTT | . | . | TRBJ2-3 | TRBV29-1
CSVFSGISSYEQYF | TGCAGCGTTTTCAGTGGGATCAGCTCCTACGAGCAGTACTTC | . | . | TRBJ2-7 | TRBV29-1
CASSLNRGGDQPQHF | TGTGCCAGCAGTTTAAACCGCGGCGGTGATCAGCCCCAGCATTTT | . | . | TRBJ1-5 | TRBV27
CASSEGAKGAAFNSWEQFF | TGTGCCAGCAGTGAAGGTGCGAAAGGGGCCGCCTTTAATTCTTGGGAGCAGTTCTTC | . | once | TRBJ2-1 | TRBV2
CASSPHQGGAYEQYF | TGTGCCAGCAGTCCCCATCAGGGGGGCGCCTACGAGCAGTACTTC | . | . | TRBJ2-7 | TRBV27
CASSPPIREQYF | TGTGCCAGCAGCCCCCCGATTCGCGAGCAGTACTTC | . | few | TRBJ2-7 | TRBV28
CASSQDDSNQPQHF | TGTGCCAGCAGCCAGGATGATAGCAATCAGCCCCAGCATTTT | . | . | TRBJ1-5 | TRBV4-2
CASSSPAGFWGGYEQYF | TGTGCCAGCAGTTCCCCTGCAGGTTTTTGGGGCGGCTACGAGCAGTACTTC | . | few | TRBJ2-7 | TRBV28
CASSIGTSSNQPQHF | TGTGCCAGCAGCATCGGGACAAGTAGCAATCAGCCCCAGCATTTT | . | . | TRBJ1-5 | TRBV5-6
CASSFSENEKLFF | TGTGCCAGCAGCTTTTCGGAGAATGAAAAACTGTTTTTT | . | once | TRBJ1-4 | TRBV7-9
CASSFQDSLSGANVLTF | TGTGCCAGCAGCTTTCAAGACAGCCTCTCTGGGGCCAACGTCCTGACTTTC | . | . | TRBJ2-6 | TRBV5-4
CASSLLGRETQYF | TGTGCCAGCAGTTTACTGGGGAGGGAGACCCAGTACTTC | . | few | TRBJ2-5 | TRBV28
CASSLDGLAGAEQFF | TGTGCCAGCAGCTTAGATGGGCTAGCGGGTGCGGAGCAGTTCTTC | TRBD2 | . | TRBJ2-1 | TRBV11-2
CATSPGNEQFF | TGTGCCACCAGTCCCGGCAATGAGCAGTTCTTC | . | . | TRBJ2-1 | TRBV6-6
CASRGGISDTGELFF | TGTGCCAGCAGAGGCGGGATTTCGGACACCGGGGAGCTGTTTTTT | . | few | TRBJ2-2 | TRBV7-8
CASSLIRSNVYGYTF | TGTGCCAGCAGCCTAATAAGGTCCAACGTCTATGGCTACACCTTC | . | few | TRBJ1-2 | TRBV7-9
CAISESGQGTEAFF | TGTGCCATCAGTGAGTCGGGACAGGGAACTGAAGCTTTCTTT | TRBD1 | many | TRBJ1-1 | TRBV10-3
CASSLFSGLDTGELFF | TGTGCCAGCAGTTTATTCAGCGGACTGGACACCGGGGAGCTGTTTTTT | . | medium-sized | TRBJ2-2 | TRBV28
CSVGRGQGAGELFF | TGCAGCGTTGGCAGGGGACAGGGGGCCGGGGAGCTGTTTTTT | TRBD1 | . | TRBJ2-2 | TRBV29-1
CASSVDSSGPVGSQYF | TGTGCCAGCAGCGTAGATTCTAGCGGTCCGGTGGGGTCCCAGTACTTC | TRBD2 | . | TRBJ2-5 | TRBV9
CASSGPGPGVDTQYF | TGTGCCAGCAGTGGCCCCGGTCCGGGAGTAGATACGCAGTATTTT | . | . | TRBJ2-3 | TRBV2
CSVPPAGSTGELFF | TGCAGCGTACCACCCGCAGGGTCCACCGGGGAGCTGTTTTTT | . | . | TRBJ2-2 | TRBV29-1
CASSDPTSLLYNEQFF | TGTGCCAGCAGTGACCCGACTAGTCTCTTATACAATGAGCAGTTCTTC | . | once | TRBJ2-1 | TRBV2
CASSLDVREYSGNTIYF | TGTGCCAGCAGCTTAGATGTCAGGGAATACTCTGGAAACACCATATATTTT | . | . | TRBJ1-3 | TRBV11-2
CASSFRDEGNEQFF | TGTGCCAGCAGTTTCCGGGACGAAGGGAATGAGCAGTTCTTC | . | . | TRBJ2-1 | TRBV27
CASSGIIAGGPVGTQYF | TGTGCCAGCAGCGGAATCATAGCGGGAGGCCCTGTGGGGACCCAGTACTTC | TRBD2 | . | TRBJ2-5 | TRBV9
CASGLVYEQYF | TGTGCCAGCGGGCTGGTCTACGAGCAGTACTTC | . | . | TRBJ2-7 | TRBV28
CSVDQGASTEAFF | TGCAGCGTTGACCAGGGGGCGTCCACTGAAGCTTTCTTT | TRBD1 | . | TRBJ1-1 | TRBV29-1
CASSDPGEPSTDTQYF | TGTGCCAGCAGTGATCCGGGTGAACCTAGCACAGATACGCAGTATTTT | . | . | TRBJ2-3 | TRBV2
CASSQGVSGSRDTGELFF | TGCGCCAGCAGCCAAGGAGTGAGCGGGAGTCGAGACACCGGGGAGCTGTTTTTT | TRBD2 | . | TRBJ2-2 | TRBV4-1
CASGPEVAGEGEQFF | TGTGCCAGCGGCCCTGAGGTAGCGGGAGAGGGTGAGCAGTTCTTC | TRBD2 | . | TRBJ2-1 | TRBV11-2
CSAIPTGATYGYTF | TGCAGCGCGATCCCGACAGGGGCTACCTATGGCTACACCTTC | TRBD1 | . | TRBJ1-2 | TRBV29-1